This is a list of T cell receptor beta chains from one sample in a study of beta chain features in type 1 diabetes. The data were produced by immunoSEQ multiplex PCR, yet TCRdb's version contains in-frame clones alone and is incomplete. The sample lists about 40,000 clones; roughly 49% were seen once. Material: central memory CD4+ T cells from blood. These receptors came from a young woman in good health. Both conserved end residues are part of each CDR3. Each record gives: D gene, clone size, J gene, V gene, CDR3 protein, CDR3 DNA. D genes are given only for firm matches. The size entry is marked missing in some rows and otherwise reads once, few, many or a size class.

D: .; size: few; J: TRBJ1-1; V: TRBV10-3; CDR3: CAISTDKVNTEAFF; DNA: TGTGCCATCAGTACGGACAAGGTAAACACTGAAGCTTTCTTT
D: .; size: .; J: TRBJ2-7; V: TRBV6-6; CDR3: CASSNGDSPYEQYF; DNA: TGTGCCAGCAGTAACGGGGACTCGCCCTACGAGCAGTACTTC
D: TRBD2; size: .; J: TRBJ2-7; V: TRBV6-1; CDR3: CASSEGLAGVSYEQYF; DNA: TGTGCCAGCAGTGAAGGACTAGCGGGAGTCTCCTACGAGCAGTACTTC
D: .; size: .; J: TRBJ2-1; V: TRBV9; CDR3: CASSVSGASYNEQFF; DNA: TGTGCCAGCAGCGTATCGGGAGCCTCCTACAATGAGCAGTTCTTC
D: .; size: .; J: TRBJ2-7; V: TRBV20-1; CDR3: CSATRIYEQYF; DNA: TGCAGTGCTACCAGAATCTACGAGCAGTACTTC
D: .; size: few; J: TRBJ2-7; V: TRBV2; CDR3: CASSVVFRRYEGSYEQYF; DNA: TGTGCCAGCAGTGTAGTTTTCCGGCGGTACGAGGGCTCCTACGAGCAGTACTTC
D: TRBD2; size: .; J: TRBJ2-5; V: TRBV19; CDR3: CASSIGLAHGAQYF; DNA: TGTGCCAGTAGTATTGGACTAGCCCACGGGGCCCAGTACTTC
D: TRBD1; size: .; J: TRBJ2-7; V: TRBV19; CDR3: CASSAGQGFSYEQYF; DNA: TGTGCCAGTAGTGCGGGACAGGGGTTTTCCTACGAGCAGTACTTC
D: .; size: .; J: TRBJ1-5; V: TRBV30; CDR3: CAWSLVDGGQPQHF; DNA: TGTGCCTGGAGTCTTGTGGACGGGGGTCAGCCCCAGCATTTT
D: .; size: few; J: TRBJ2-5; V: TRBV10-3; CDR3: CAISSGSGTQYF; DNA: TGTGCCATCAGTTCGGGGTCGGGGACCCAGTACTTC
D: TRBD2; size: few; J: TRBJ2-2; V: TRBV5-5; CDR3: CASSLATSGGSTGELFF; DNA: TGTGCCAGCAGCTTGGCCACTAGCGGTGGGAGCACCGGGGAGCTGTTTTTT
D: .; size: .; J: TRBJ1-4; V: TRBV6-5; CDR3: CASSELRMDEKLFF; DNA: TGTGCCAGCAGTGAACTACGGATGGATGAAAAACTGTTTTTT
D: .; size: .; J: TRBJ1-1; V: TRBV5-5; CDR3: CASSLGGDAFF; DNA: TGTGCCAGCAGCTTGGGCGGTGATGCTTTCTTT
D: .; size: .; J: TRBJ1-4; V: TRBV15; CDR3: CATSRDFAGGTNEKLFF; DNA: TGTGCCACCAGCAGAGATTTCGCGGGGGGAACTAATGAAAAACTGTTTTTT
D: .; size: .; J: TRBJ1-4; V: TRBV14; CDR3: CASSQGEERNEKLFF; DNA: TGTGCCAGCAGCCAGGGAGAGGAGAGGAATGAAAAACTGTTTTTT
D: TRBD2; size: few; J: TRBJ2-7; V: TRBV15; CDR3: CATSRDFGLATGYEQYF; DNA: TGTGCCACCAGCAGAGATTTCGGACTAGCCACGGGGTACGAGCAGTACTTC
D: .; size: .; J: TRBJ2-3; V: TRBV5-1; CDR3: CASTDYYTQYF; DNA: TGCGCCAGCACCGACTACTATACGCAGTATTTT
D: TRBD2; size: .; J: TRBJ2-7; V: TRBV2; CDR3: CASSDGRWGKGLARYYEQYF; DNA: TGTGCCAGCAGTGATGGTCGATGGGGGAAAGGACTAGCGAGGTACTACGAGCAGTACTTC
D: .; size: once; J: TRBJ2-1; V: TRBV5-1; CDR3: CASSLGDSVSTNEQFF; DNA: TGCGCCAGCAGCTTGGGAGACAGTGTGTCTACCAATGAGCAGTTCTTC
D: .; size: .; J: TRBJ1-2; V: TRBV6-6; CDR3: CASSYSGREAGYTF; DNA: TGTGCCAGCAGTTACTCGGGCAGGGAGGCTGGCTACACCTTC
D: .; size: .; J: TRBJ1-2; V: TRBV5-6; CDR3: CASSLEEVRNYGYTF; DNA: TGTGCCAGCAGCTTGGAGGAGGTGCGAAACTATGGCTACACCTTC
D: TRBD2; size: .; J: TRBJ2-7; V: TRBV29-1; CDR3: CSAITQLAGYSYEQYF; DNA: TGCAGCGCCATAACCCAACTAGCGGGATACTCCTACGAGCAGTACTTC
D: TRBD2; size: .; J: TRBJ2-4; V: TRBV11-2; CDR3: CASSTRLAGLNIQYF; DNA: TGTGCCAGCAGCACTCGACTAGCGGGGCTGAACATTCAGTACTTC
D: TRBD1; size: .; J: TRBJ2-1; V: TRBV10-3; CDR3: CAIGETGGGNEQFF; DNA: TGTGCCATCGGAGAGACAGGGGGAGGCAATGAGCAGTTCTTC
D: .; size: once; J: TRBJ2-3; V: TRBV6-5; CDR3: CASSYAAPSTDTQYF; DNA: TGTGCCAGCAGTTACGCGGCTCCTAGCACAGATACGCAGTATTTT
D: TRBD2; size: .; J: TRBJ2-1; V: TRBV29-1; CDR3: CSVGVGARGGEQFF; DNA: TGCAGCGTTGGTGTCGGAGCTCGGGGAGGGGAGCAGTTCTTC
D: .; size: few; J: TRBJ2-1; V: TRBV2; CDR3: CAGAPGLGNNEQFF; DNA: TGTGCCGGCGCTCCGGGACTCGGGAACAATGAGCAGTTCTTC
D: .; size: .; J: TRBJ1-6; V: TRBV2; CDR3: CASVRDINSPLHF; DNA: TGTGCCAGCGTTCGGGACATAAATTCACCCCTCCACTTT
D: .; size: .; J: TRBJ2-1; V: TRBV10-1; CDR3: CASSESIRAGTYNEQFF; DNA: TGCGCCAGCAGTGAGTCGATTCGGGCAGGGACTTACAATGAGCAGTTCTTC
D: TRBD2; size: .; J: TRBJ2-7; V: TRBV19; CDR3: CASSGVVASGAYEQYF; DNA: TGTGCCAGTAGTGGAGTTGTGGCTAGCGGTGCCTACGAGCAGTACTTC
D: .; size: .; J: TRBJ2-3; V: TRBV2; CDR3: CASSEEGLSDTQYF; DNA: TGTGCCAGCAGTGAAGAGGGACTGTCGGATACGCAGTATTTT
D: TRBD1; size: .; J: TRBJ2-5; V: TRBV18; CDR3: CASSPNRGETQYF; DNA: TGTGCCAGCTCACCAAACAGGGGGGAGACCCAGTACTTC
D: TRBD1; size: once; J: TRBJ1-1; V: TRBV10-3; CDR3: CAISEDMLRDRGMAFF; DNA: TGTGCCATCAGTGAGGATATGCTAAGGGACAGGGGAATGGCTTTCTTT
D: TRBD1; size: .; J: TRBJ1-5; V: TRBV14; CDR3: CASSQVRTGLYSNQPQHF; DNA: TGTGCCAGCAGCCAAGTACGGACAGGGCTTTATAGCAATCAGCCCCAGCATTTT